Following are 3 T cell receptor beta chains from one sample sequenced in a study of T-cell reconstitution after alpha-beta-depleted transplantation in children. The authors prepared the TCRbeta library with unique molecular identifiers. In TCRdb, the PCR reads were re-called with MiXCR into one record per CDR3 protein. The data show 450,000 to 600,000 distinct CDR3 sequences, with 18% seen just once and 3% to 4% held by the top ten. Sequenced material: PBMCs from the stem cell graft donor, taken from the stem cell graft. The source is a human donor who donated a stem cell graft to a child with acute lymphoblastic leukemia.

CDR3 nucleotide sequence: TGCAGCGGTGTTCCGGGACAGGGGGCCGGAGATACGCAGTATTTT. It encodes CSGVPGQGAGDTQYF. V gene TRBV29-1 combines with J gene TRBJ2-3; 12 bases are a match to TRBD1. The V and J ends lost 7 bases and 5 bases, in that order; junction bases with no gene match: 10. Germline CDR1 reads SQVTM; CDR2 reads ANQGSEA. This CDR3 has 15 amino acids.

The gene calls are TRBV29-1 and TRBJ1-1; TRBD1 is a possible D gene (5 bases). The germline V gene has CDR1 SQVTM and CDR2 ANQGSEA. This CDR3 contains 13 residues. The V and J ends lost 6 bases and 1 base respectively, with 12 bases between them. The CDR3 DNA reads TGCAGCGTCGCGGGACCGTCGAACACTGAAGCTTTCTTT. This encodes CSVAGPSNTEAFF.

This clonotype was detected a few times. Possible read error: a much larger clone is one base away. The rearrangement joins TRBV27 to TRBJ2-6; maybe TRBD1 (5 bases). The CDR3 loop spans 14 amino acids. CDR1 and CDR2 from the germline V gene are MNHEY and SMNVEV (reference sequence). CDR3 in DNA: TGTGCCAGCAGTTGGGGCTCTGGGGCCAACGGCCTGACTTTC. Amino acid sequence: CASSWGSGANGLTF.